Reported below is one T cell receptor (beta chain). At one end the junction does not follow the germline gene, possibly because of a read error. This sample stems from a study of blood T cell repertoires in COVID-19. Looking at the study overall: T cells, B-cell-depleted T cells, or PBMCs supplied cDNA or gDNA.

Germline CDR1 LNHNV, CDR2 YYDKDF (reference sequence). This CDR3 is 17 amino acids long. Which cohort a participant joined came from the clinical history participants gave. Per the authors' pipeline: Amplification with reference gene primers provided the estimates of nucleated cell counts. Sequencing was performed with immunoSEQ multiplex PCR; in TCRdb, only in-frame clones are kept and a portion is missing. For V, J and clone size, that table is used; D and trimming come from the DNA. The repertoire includes 490,000 or so clones, about 88% of them detected once, and 6.5% to 8.5% sits in the top ten.

This sequence joins TRBV15 and TRBJ2-2; 11 bases map to TRBD1. The receptor was derived from a woman aged 60-75 years who had recovered from COVID-19. The sequencing input was PBMCs or T cells enriched from blood (not recorded which). CDR3 region: CAISSLPGQGGTGELFF. The CDR3 DNA sequence: TGTGCCATCAGCAGCCTCCCGGGACAGGGGGGGACCGGGGAGCTGTTTTTT.